One and the same sample provided the 25 T cell receptor beta chains below, sequenced in a study of beta chain features in type 1 diabetes. Study-wide findings and caveats: Shortening of TCRB CDR3s, moderate but significant, appeared in all four CD4+ subsets of Type 1 diabetes patients.

As every portion of the isolated RNA was reverse transcribed, the sequencing read expressed TCRB transcripts. Assay used: immunoSEQ multiplex PCR; TCRdb lists only in-frame clones, some missing. The repertoire consists of around 240,000 clones, with around 15% occurring once and the leading ten covering more than 0.075%. These TCRs are of unknown antigen specificity. Source material: naive CD4+ T cells from blood. These receptors were collected from a man aged 30 to 39 with type 1 diabetes.

The chain employs TRBV4-2 and TRBJ2-1; TRBD2 matches at 9 bases. The CDR3 spans 15 residues. V was pared by 3 bases and J by 6 bases, with 6 bases of the junction left unmatched. The germline CDR1 and CDR2 sequences are LGHNA and YNFKEQ. The CDR3 DNA reads TGTGCCAGCAGCCACCGAGGGACTAGCAGCAATGAGCAGTTCTTC. Translated: CASSHRGTSSNEQFF.

This clone showed up just a few times. The chain couples TRBV29-1 to TRBJ2-7, with 9 bases that match TRBD2. Unmatched junction bases numbered 7, after V lost 3 bases and J lost 4 bases. The V gene's germline CDR1 is SQVTM and CDR2 ANQGSEA. The CDR3 runs 14 residues. CDR3 loop: CSVDVGLAGYEQYF. In nucleotides, the CDR3 is TGCAGCGTTGACGTCGGGCTAGCGGGGTACGAGCAGTACTTC.

This clone has a handful of counts. This sequence joins TRBV5-1 and TRBJ2-1, with D unclear. V lost 5 bases and J lost 5, with 14 bases in between. Germline-derived CDR1 and CDR2 are SGHRS and YFSETQ. The CDR3 contains 14 residues. Here the CDR3 reads CASRYTPVDNEQFF. The CDR3 DNA follows: TGCGCCAGCAGATACACCCCGGTGGACAATGAGCAGTTCTTC.

This clone was counted only a few times. The rearrangement uses TRBV28 and TRBJ2-1; 8 bases match TRBD2. From germline, CDR1 is MDHEN and CDR2 SYDVKM. The CDR3 extends over 15 amino acids. Trimming removed 6 bases from V and 0 bases from J; junction bases left unmatched: 4. CDR3 bases: TGTGCCAGCAGGCGCGGGGGGAGCTCCTACAATGAGCAGTTCTTC. Encoded protein: CASRRGGSSYNEQFF.

CDR3 DNA: TGCGCCAGCAGCTTAAAGACAGGGGGTGAAAAAGAGACCCAGTACTTC. Residues: CASSLKTGGEKETQYF. The rearrangement joins TRBV5-1 to TRBJ2-5; TRBD1 aligns across 9 bases. From germline, CDR1 is SGHRS and CDR2 YFSETQ. V gave up 2 bases and J gave up 3 bases; unmatched junction bases: 8. The CDR3 loop spans 16 amino acids. The full variable domain, completed using reference TRBV5-1 and TRBJ2-5, is KAGVTQTPRYLIKTRGQQVTLSCSPISGHRSVSWYQQTPGQGLQFLFEYFSETQRNKGNFPGRFSGRQFSNSRSEMNVSTLELGDSALYLCASSLKTGGEKETQYFGPGTRLLVL.

In its sample, this clone was seen a few times. The chain has TRBV7-9 and TRBJ2-2; D is perhaps TRBD1 or TRBD2 (5 bases each). The CDR3 is 16 amino acids. V was trimmed by 7 bases and J by 0 bases, leaving 15 bases between them. Germline CDR1 SEHNR, CDR2 FQNEAQ (reference sequence). In DNA form, the CDR3 reads TGTGCCAGCACTCCCGAGGGGTCGACGAACACCGGGGAGCTGTTTTTT. It codes for CASTPEGSTNTGELFF.

With respect to this clone: An end of the junction differs from the germline gene, which may be a read error. V gene TRBV6-5 combines with J gene TRBJ2-2, with D perhaps TRBD1 or TRBD2 (5 bases each). The CDR3 consists of 14 residues. Per the germline V gene, CDR1 is MNHEY and CDR2 is SVGAGI. CDR3 protein: CASSTGTNPGELFF. CDR3 DNA sequence: TGTGCCAGCAGTACCGGGACGAACCCCGGGGAGCTGTTTTTT.

The V gene is TRBV29-1, the J gene TRBJ2-4, with D perhaps TRBD1 or TRBD2 (5 bases each). Germline CDR1 is SQVTM and CDR2 is ANQGSEA. Trimming pared 7 bases from V and 0 bases from J, leaving 13 bases between. CDR3 length equals 14 residues. The CDR3 DNA is TGCAGCGCCCCGGGACGACTAGCCAAAAACATTCAGTACTTC. This encodes CSAPGRLAKNIQYF.

With regard to this clone: One junction end does not reproduce the germline sequence, and a read error may be involved. In nucleotides, the CDR3 is TGTGCCAGCCGCTTAGCCCGGCTAGCGGGAGTGAGCACAGATACGCAGTATTTT. This codes for CASRLARLAGVSTDTQYF. This chain connects TRBV7-2 to TRBJ2-3, with 10 bases that match TRBD2. The CDR3 extends over 18 amino acids. The germline V gene encodes CDR1 SGHTA and CDR2 FQGNSA.

The chain has TRBV30 and TRBJ2-1; D gene unclear. The CDR3 has 11 amino acids. Germline values: CDR1 GTSNPN, CDR2 SVGIG (reference sequence). V shed 4 bases and J shed 11 bases, with 12 bases lying between them. The CDR3 here is CAWKGRSKQFF. The CDR3 coding sequence is TGTGCCTGGAAGGGTCGGAGCAAGCAGTTCTTC. Full variable domain (missing parts from reference TRBV30 and TRBJ2-1): SQTIHQWPATLVQPVGSPLSLECTVEGTSNPNLYWYRQAAGRGLQLLFYSVGIGQISSEVPQNLSASRPQDRQFILSSKKLLLSDSGFYLCAWKGRSKQFFGPGTRLTVL.

This clone appeared a few times. The chain combines TRBV10-3 with TRBJ2-3, with D possibly called TRBD1 or TRBD2 (5 bases each). This CDR3 spans 17 amino acids. The germline V gene has CDR1 ENHRY and CDR2 SYGVKD. V lost 2 bases to trimming and J lost 1 base, with 16 bases between them. The CDR3 DNA reads as TGTGCCATCAGTGAGAGAGGGGCAGGGCAAGGCACAGATACGCAGTATTTT. It translates to CAISERGAGQGTDTQYF.

V and J are TRBV14 and TRBJ2-6, with D possibly matching TRBD2 (5 bases). In germline, CDR1 is SGHDN, CDR2 FVKESK. Trimming took off 0 bases at V and 13 bases at J, with 13 bases between the two ends. The CDR3 is 14 amino acids. The CDR3 nucleotides are TGTGCCAGCAGCCAAGAGTCCGACCGAGGGGTCCTGACTTTC. It specifies CASSQESDRGVLTF.

This clone showed up just once. CDR3 sequence reads: CATKSVGTEAFF. The CDR3 nucleotides are TGTGCCACCAAATCAGTTGGCACTGAAGCTTTCTTT. This sequence joins TRBV2 and TRBJ1-1; D gene ambiguous. The CDR3 is 12 amino acids. V was pared by 10 bases and J by 4 bases, with 13 bases between. CDR1 and CDR2 (germline): SNHLY, FYNNEI.

The J gene is TRBJ1-4, the V gene TRBV7-2, with 9 nucleotides matching TRBD1. This CDR3 has 16 amino acids. CDR1 is SGHTA and CDR2 is FQGNSA in the germline V gene. V was pared by 5 bases and J by 4 bases, with 8 bases of the junction left unmatched. The CDR3 is CASSRGQGFLNEKLFF. Written as DNA, the CDR3 is TGTGCCAGCAGCCGGGGACAGGGATTCCTTAATGAAAAACTGTTTTTT. Variable domain in full (rest from reference TRBV7-2 and TRBJ1-4): GAGVSQSPSNKVTEKGKDVELRCDPISGHTALYWYRQSLGQGLEFLIYFQGNSAPDKSGLPSDRFSAERTGGSVSTLTIQRTQQEDSAVYLCASSRGQGFLNEKLFFGSGTQLSVL.

This clone was observed a handful of times. The chain uses TRBV27 and TRBJ2-1; D gene ambiguous. The V end lost 0 bases, the J end lost 12 bases, and 12 bases lay between the germline ends. The CDR3 covers 13 residues. Germline V gene lookup returns CDR1 MNHEY and CDR2 SMNVEV (reference sequence). CDR3 amino acids: CASSLSTIRRQFF. The CDR3 nucleotides read TGTGCCAGCAGTTTATCCACCATCCGGAGGCAGTTCTTC.

This clone was counted only a few times. The V and J genes are TRBV29-1 and TRBJ2-5, with a tentative D call TRBD1 (7 bases). Trimming removed 5 bases at V and 2 bases at J, with 18 bases between. The CDR3 extends over 15 amino acids. Germline-derived CDR1 and CDR2 are SQVTM and ANQGSEA. CDR3: CSVLGQAGRQETQYF. Written as DNA, the CDR3 is TGCAGCGTTCTTGGACAGGCAGGGAGGCAAGAGACCCAGTACTTC.

The chain recombines TRBV27 with TRBJ2-1; 9 bases align to TRBD1. CDR1 is MNHEY and CDR2 is SMNVEV in the germline V gene (reference sequence). The CDR3 loop spans 15 amino acids. The ends lost 2 bases at V and 5 bases at J; junction bases unmatched: 4. The CDR3 region has the DNA TGTGCCAGCAGTTTAGGGGACAGGGTGCACAATGAGCAGTTCTTC. It is translated as CASSLGDRVHNEQFF.

This chain joins TRBV30 and TRBJ1-4; D not certain. Trimming left V 0 bases short and J 7 bases short, with 15 bases between. CDR3 size: 15 residues. The germline gives CDR1 GTSNPN, CDR2 SVGIG (reference sequence). The CDR3 nucleotides are TGTGCCTGGAGTGTACGGTTGCAGACGCGTGAAAAACTGTTTTTT. It codes for CAWSVRLQTREKLFF.

A remark on this clone: Within the sample, other DNA sequences also encode this same CDR3. V gene TRBV30 combines with J gene TRBJ1-1, with a possible D match to TRBD1 (5 bases). Trimming stripped 0 bases from V and 0 bases from J, with 11 bases between. Germline lookup yields CDR1 GTSNPN and CDR2 SVGIG (reference sequence). The CDR3 sequence is 15 residues long. CDR3 residues: CAWSVSSGLNTEAFF. The CDR3 DNA reads as TGTGCCTGGAGTGTTTCGTCAGGGTTGAACACTGAAGCTTTCTTT.

The V call is TRBV28, the J call TRBJ1-6; D unresolved. The CDR3 has 16 amino acids. Germline V gene lookup returns CDR1 MDHEN and CDR2 SYDVKM. The V gene lost 5 bases and the J gene lost 10 bases, with 21 bases spanning the gap. The CDR3 loop reads CASSLGGGIQRSPLHF. CDR3 DNA: TGTGCCAGCAGTCTTGGTGGAGGGATCCAACGGTCACCCCTCCACTTT.

This clone was observed a handful of times. This chain connects TRBV12-5 to TRBJ2-1; no firm D call. V was clipped by 10 bases and J by 0 bases, with 16 bases between them. The germline gives CDR1 LGHNT, CDR2 FRNRAP. The CDR3 totals 15 residues. The CDR3 reads CATNKRTYSYNEQFF. DNA of the CDR3: TGTGCTACAAACAAAAGGACCTACTCCTACAATGAGCAGTTCTTC.

This clone was seen only a few times. The chain is built from TRBV9 and TRBJ2-2; a possible D gene is TRBD1 (6 bases). The V end lost 5 bases, the J end lost 2 bases, and 16 bases lay between the germline ends. Per germline, CDR1 SGDLS and CDR2 YYNGEE. CDR3 length: 16 amino acids. DNA of the CDR3: TGTGCCAGCAGTGCCCCCTGGGGGCCTAACACCGGGGAGCTGTTTTTT. Amino acids: CASSAPWGPNTGELFF.

In its sample, this clone was seen a few times. V usage is TRBV13 and J usage is TRBJ1-5, with a possible D match to TRBD1 (6 bases). Trimming took 2 bases from V and 7 from J, leaving 6 bases between them. Germline V gene lookup returns CDR1 PRHDT and CDR2 FYEKMQ (reference sequence). There are 12 residues in the CDR3. The CDR3 sequence is CASSLTGQPQHF. The CDR3 DNA follows: TGTGCCAGCAGCTTAACAGGGCAGCCCCAGCATTTT.

J is TRBJ2-2 and V is TRBV9; D gene ambiguous. Looked up from germline, CDR1 is SGDLS and CDR2 is YYNGEE. V lost 0 bases to trimming and J lost 3 bases, with 3 bases between them. The CDR3 length is 13 residues. The CDR3: CASSVVDTGELFF. CDR3 coding DNA: TGTGCCAGCAGCGTAGTGGACACCGGGGAGCTGTTTTTT.

This clone has a handful of counts. The same CDR3 is also encoded by other DNA sequences in this sample. This chain uses TRBV30 with TRBJ2-1; D is unclear. CDR1 GTSNPN and CDR2 SVGIG come from the germline V gene (reference sequence). The V gene lost 0 bases and the J gene lost 4 bases, with 7 bases spanning the gap. There are 13 residues in the CDR3. The CDR3 spells CAWSVGQYNEQFF. CDR3 DNA sequence: TGTGCCTGGAGTGTTGGGCAGTACAATGAGCAGTTCTTC. The whole variable domain, filled in from reference TRBV30 and TRBJ2-1, reads SQTIHQWPATLVQPVGSPLSLECTVEGTSNPNLYWYRQAAGRGLQLLFYSVGIGQISSEVPQNLSASRPQDRQFILSSKKLLLSDSGFYLCAWSVGQYNEQFFGPGTRLTVL.